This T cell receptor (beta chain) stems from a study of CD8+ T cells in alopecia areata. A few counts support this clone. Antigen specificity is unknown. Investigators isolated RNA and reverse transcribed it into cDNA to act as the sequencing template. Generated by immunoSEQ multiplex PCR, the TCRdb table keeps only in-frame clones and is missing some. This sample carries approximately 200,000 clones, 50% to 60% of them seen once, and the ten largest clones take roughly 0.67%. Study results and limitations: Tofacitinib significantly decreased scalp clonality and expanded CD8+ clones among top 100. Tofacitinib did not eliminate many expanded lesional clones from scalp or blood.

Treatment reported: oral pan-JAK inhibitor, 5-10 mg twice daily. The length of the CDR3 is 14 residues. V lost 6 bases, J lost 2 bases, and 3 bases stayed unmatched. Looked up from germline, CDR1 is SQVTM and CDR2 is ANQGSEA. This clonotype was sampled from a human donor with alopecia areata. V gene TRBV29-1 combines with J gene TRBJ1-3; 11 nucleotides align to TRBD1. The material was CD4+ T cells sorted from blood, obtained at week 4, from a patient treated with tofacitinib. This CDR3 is CSVGTGGTGNTIYF. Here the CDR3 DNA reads TGCAGCGTGGGGACAGGGGGGACTGGAAACACCATATATTTT. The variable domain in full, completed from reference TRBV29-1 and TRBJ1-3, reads SAVISQKPSRDICQRGTSLTIQCQVDSQVTMMFWYRQQPGQSLTLIATANQGSEATYESGFVIDKFPISRPNLTFSTLTVSNMSPEDSSIYLCSVGTGGTGNTIYFGEGSWLTVV.